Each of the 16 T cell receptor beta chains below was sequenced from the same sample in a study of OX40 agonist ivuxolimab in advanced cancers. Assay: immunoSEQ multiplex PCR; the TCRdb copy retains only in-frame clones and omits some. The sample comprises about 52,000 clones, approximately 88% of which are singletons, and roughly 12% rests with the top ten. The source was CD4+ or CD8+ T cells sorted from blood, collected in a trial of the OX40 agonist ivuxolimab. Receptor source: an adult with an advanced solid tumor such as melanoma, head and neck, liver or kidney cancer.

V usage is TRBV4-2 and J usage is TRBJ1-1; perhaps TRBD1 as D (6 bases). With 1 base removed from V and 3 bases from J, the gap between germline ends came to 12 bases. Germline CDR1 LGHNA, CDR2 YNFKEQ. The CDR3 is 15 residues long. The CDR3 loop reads CASSQGAGEDTEAFF. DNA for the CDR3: TGTGCCAGCAGCCAAGGGGCAGGGGAGGACACTGAAGCTTTCTTT.

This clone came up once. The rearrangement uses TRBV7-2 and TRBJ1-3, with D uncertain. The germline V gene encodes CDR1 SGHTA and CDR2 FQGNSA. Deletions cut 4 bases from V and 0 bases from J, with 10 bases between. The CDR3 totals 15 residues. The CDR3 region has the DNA TGTGCCAGCAGCTCTCGGACGCACTCTGGAAACACCATATATTTT. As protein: CASSSRTHSGNTIYF.

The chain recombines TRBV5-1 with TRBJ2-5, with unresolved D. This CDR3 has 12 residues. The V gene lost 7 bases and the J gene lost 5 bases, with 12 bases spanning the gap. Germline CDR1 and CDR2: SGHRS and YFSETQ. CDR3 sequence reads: CASRAYRETQYF. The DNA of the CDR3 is TGCGCCAGCCGTGCGTACCGGGAGACCCAGTACTTC.

The CDR3 coding sequence is TGTGCCAGCAGTTACGAGACAGGGTGGCAAGAGACCCAGTACTTC. It encodes CASSYETGWQETQYF. The chain couples TRBV6-5 to TRBJ2-5; TRBD1 matches at 7 bases. The CDR3 sequence is 15 residues long. After removal of 2 bases from V and 2 bases from J, the junction contained 5 bases not matched to a gene. CDR1 MNHEY and CDR2 SVGAGI come from the germline V gene.

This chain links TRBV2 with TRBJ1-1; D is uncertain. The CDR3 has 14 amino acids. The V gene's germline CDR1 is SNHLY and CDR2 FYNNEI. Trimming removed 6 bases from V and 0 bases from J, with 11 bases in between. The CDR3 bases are TGTGCCAGCAGAGTGGAACGGGTGAACACTGAAGCTTTCTTT. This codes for CASRVERVNTEAFF. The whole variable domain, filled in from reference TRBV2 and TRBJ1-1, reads EPEVTQTPSHQVTQMGQEVILRCVPISNHLYFYWYRQILGQKVEFLVSFYNNEISEKSEIFDDQFSVERPDGSNFTLKIRSTKLEDSAMYFCASRVERVNTEAFFGQGTRLTVV.

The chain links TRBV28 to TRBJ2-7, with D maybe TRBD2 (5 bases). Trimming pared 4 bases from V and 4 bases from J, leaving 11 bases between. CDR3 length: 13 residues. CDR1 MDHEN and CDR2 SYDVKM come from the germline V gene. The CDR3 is CASSSVGEYEQYF. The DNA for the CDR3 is TGTGCCAGCAGTTCCGTCGGGGAATACGAGCAGTACTTC.

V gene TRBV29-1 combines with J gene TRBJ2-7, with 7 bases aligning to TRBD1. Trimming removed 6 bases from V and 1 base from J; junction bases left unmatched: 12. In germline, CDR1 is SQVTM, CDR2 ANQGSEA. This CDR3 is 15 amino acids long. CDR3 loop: CSVQGGQILSYEQYF. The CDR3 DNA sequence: TGCAGCGTCCAAGGGGGACAGATCCTATCCTACGAGCAGTACTTC.

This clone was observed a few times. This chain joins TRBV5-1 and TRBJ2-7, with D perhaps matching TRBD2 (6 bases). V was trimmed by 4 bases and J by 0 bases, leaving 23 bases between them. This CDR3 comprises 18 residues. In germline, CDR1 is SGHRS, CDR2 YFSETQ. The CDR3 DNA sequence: TGCGCCAGCAGCCGGAACAATCTGAGTCGGGAGTTCTCCTACGAGCAGTACTTC. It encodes CASSRNNLSREFSYEQYF.

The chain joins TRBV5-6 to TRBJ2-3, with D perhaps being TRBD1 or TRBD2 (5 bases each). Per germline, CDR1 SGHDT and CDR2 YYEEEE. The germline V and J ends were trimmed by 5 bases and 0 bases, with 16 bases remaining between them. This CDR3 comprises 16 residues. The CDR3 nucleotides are TGTGCCAGCAGGGAACTAGGGGCGACTAGCACAGATACGCAGTATTTT. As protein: CASRELGATSTDTQYF.

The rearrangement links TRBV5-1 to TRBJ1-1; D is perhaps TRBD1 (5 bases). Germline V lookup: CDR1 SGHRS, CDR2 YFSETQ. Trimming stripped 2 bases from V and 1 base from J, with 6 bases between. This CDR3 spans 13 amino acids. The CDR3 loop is CASSFGGNTEAFF. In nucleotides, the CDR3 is TGCGCCAGCAGCTTTGGGGGGAACACTGAAGCTTTCTTT.

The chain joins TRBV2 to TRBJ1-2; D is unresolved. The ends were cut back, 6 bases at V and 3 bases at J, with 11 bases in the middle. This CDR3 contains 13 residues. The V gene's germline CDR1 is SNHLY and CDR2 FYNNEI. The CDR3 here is CASSPRTDYGYTF. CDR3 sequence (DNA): TGTGCCAGCAGCCCCAGGACGGACTATGGCTACACCTTC.

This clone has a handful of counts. CDR3 region: CASSFVPVYNSPLHF. The CDR3 nucleotides read TGTGCCAGCAGTTTTGTCCCAGTCTATAATTCACCCCTCCACTTT. The genes are TRBV27 and TRBJ1-6; D is unclear. The CDR3 runs to 15 residues. Germline V gives CDR1 MNHEY, CDR2 SMNVEV (reference sequence). V lost 3 bases to trimming and J lost 3 bases, with 9 bases between them.

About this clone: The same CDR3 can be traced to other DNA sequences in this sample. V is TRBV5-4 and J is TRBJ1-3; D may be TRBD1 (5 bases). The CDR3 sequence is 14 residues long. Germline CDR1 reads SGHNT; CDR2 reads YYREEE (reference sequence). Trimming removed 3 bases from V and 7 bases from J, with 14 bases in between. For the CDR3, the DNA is TGTGCCAGCAGCTCTCAGGGCGGAGGGAACACCATATATTTT. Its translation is CASSSQGGGNTIYF. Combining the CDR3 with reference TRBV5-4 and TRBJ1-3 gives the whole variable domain ETGVTQSPTHLIKTRGQQVTLRCSSQSGHNTVSWYQQALGQGPQFIFQYYREEENGRGNFPPRFSGLQFPNYSSELNVNALELDDSALYLCASSSQGGGNTIYFGEGSWLTVV.

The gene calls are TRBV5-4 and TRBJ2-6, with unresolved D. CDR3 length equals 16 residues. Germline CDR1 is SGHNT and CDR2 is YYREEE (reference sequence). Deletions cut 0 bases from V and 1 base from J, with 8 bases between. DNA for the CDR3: TGTGCCAGCAGCTTGGCTTTGGGGTCTGGGGCCAACGTCCTGACTTTC. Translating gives CASSLALGSGANVLTF.

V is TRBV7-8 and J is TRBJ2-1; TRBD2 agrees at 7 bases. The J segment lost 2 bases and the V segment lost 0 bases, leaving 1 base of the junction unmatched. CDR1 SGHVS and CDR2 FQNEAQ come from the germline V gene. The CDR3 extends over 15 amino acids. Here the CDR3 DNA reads TGTGCCAGCAGCTTAGCGGGAGGGGCCTACAATGAGCAGTTCTTC. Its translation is CASSLAGGAYNEQFF.

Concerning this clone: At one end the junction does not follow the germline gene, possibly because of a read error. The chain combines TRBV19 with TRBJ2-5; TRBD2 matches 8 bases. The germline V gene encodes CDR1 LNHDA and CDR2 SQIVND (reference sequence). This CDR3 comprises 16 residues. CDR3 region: CASSTQLAERPGTQHF. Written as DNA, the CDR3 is TGTGCCAGTAGTACCCAACTAGCGGAGCGGCCGGGGACCCAGCACTTC.